The rows below give T cell receptor beta chains drawn from one sample of a study of T cell repertoires in cytomegalovirus infection. TCRdb re-called the reads with MiXCR, one entry per CDR3 protein. The data show about 150,000 distinct CDR3 sequences, 23% seen once. Sequenced material: PBMCs. These TCRs come from a human donor in good health (CMV status not recorded). Some clones in this sample may be carry-over from other donors' samples. Both conserved end residues are part of each CDR3. Each record gives: D gene, V gene, clone size, J gene, CDR3 protein, CDR3 DNA. D genes are given only for firm matches. Clone size appears in some rows only: once, few, many, or a class for an expanded clone.

>.|TRBV5-1|.|TRBJ2-7
CASSLMVSSYEQYF
TGCGCCAGCAGCTTAATGGTCAGCTCCTACGAGCAGTACTTC
>.|TRBV7-2|many|TRBJ1-4
CASSSAREKLFF
TGTGCCAGCAGCAGCGCTAGAGAAAAACTGTTTTTT
>TRBD2|TRBV28|.|TRBJ2-1
CASSPLTRGGENEHFF
TGTGCCAGCAGTCCCTTGACTCGCGGGGGGGAAAATGAGCACTTCTTC
>.|TRBV29-1|.|TRBJ1-1
CSVVNTEAFF
TGCAGCGTGGTGAACACTGAAGCTTTCTTT
>.|TRBV7-2|many|TRBJ2-2
CASTENTGELFF
TGTGCCAGCACCGAGAACACCGGGGAGCTGTTTTTT
>TRBD2|TRBV2|.|TRBJ2-2
CASSGLAGSTGELFF
TGTGCCAGCTCTGGACTAGCGGGAAGCACCGGGGAGCTGTTTTTT
>TRBD1|TRBV6-6|.|TRBJ1-5
CASTMGGTGYSNQPQHF
TGTGCCAGCACAATGGGCGGGACAGGCTATAGCAATCAGCCCCAGCATTTT
>.|TRBV11-2|.|TRBJ2-1
CASTLKIEYNEQFF
TGTGCCAGCACCCTTAAGATCGAGTACAATGAGCAGTTCTTC
>.|TRBV5-1|few|TRBJ2-7
CASSPVPGQGPYEQYF
TGCGCCAGCAGCCCGGTACCCGGCCAGGGTCCCTACGAGCAGTACTTC
>TRBD2|TRBV11-2|many|TRBJ2-7
CASSSGLAGGSYEQYF
TGTGCCAGCAGCTCAGGACTAGCGGGAGGGTCCTACGAGCAGTACTTC
>.|TRBV7-9|many|TRBJ2-2
CASSLARTGELFF
TGTGCCAGCAGCTTAGCGAGGACCGGGGAGCTGTTTTTT
>TRBD2|TRBV5-1|.|TRBJ2-1
CASSLERGGVYEQFF
TGCGCCAGCAGCTTGGAGCGGGGGGGCGTTTATGAGCAGTTCTTC
>TRBD1|TRBV6-1|many|TRBJ1-5
CASSWTGADQPQHF
TGTGCCAGCTCATGGACAGGAGCTGATCAGCCCCAGCATTTT
>TRBD2|TRBV5-5|few|TRBJ2-5
CASSPREGFQTQYF
TGTGCCAGCAGCCCCAGGGAGGGGTTTCAGACCCAGTACTTC
>TRBD2|TRBV7-3|few|TRBJ2-1
CASSLTISGGAGEQFF
TGTGCCAGCAGCTTAACAATTAGCGGGGGGGCCGGCGAGCAGTTCTTC
>.|TRBV6-5|.|TRBJ2-1
CASSRQGGAYNEQFF
TGTGCCAGCAGTCGCCAGGGGGGAGCCTACAATGAGCAGTTCTTC
>.|TRBV6-6|.|TRBJ2-1
CASSASSGDGEEQFF
TGTGCCAGCAGCGCCTCGTCGGGGGACGGCGAGGAGCAGTTCTTC
>.|TRBV28|few|TRBJ1-1
CASSFPDRMNTEAFF
TGTGCCAGCAGTTTCCCCGACAGGATGAACACTGAAGCTTTCTTT
>.|TRBV15|few|TRBJ2-5
CATSRDYEGRETQYF
TGTGCCACCAGCAGAGATTATGAGGGTAGGGAGACCCAGTACTTC
>TRBD1|TRBV5-4|.|TRBJ2-5
CVSSWPTGTGRETQYF
TGTGTCAGCAGCTGGCCGACCGGGACAGGGCGGGAGACCCAGTACTTC
>.|TRBV29-1|.|TRBJ2-7
CSVEDRADYEQYF
TGCAGCGTTGAAGACCGTGCAGACTACGAGCAGTACTTC
>TRBD1|TRBV2|few|TRBJ1-4
CASSPRQGVNEKLFF
TGTGCCAGCAGTCCGCGACAGGGTGTCAATGAAAAACTGTTTTTT
>.|TRBV15|.|TRBJ2-5
CATSREGWGTQYF
TGTGCCACCAGCAGAGAGGGCTGGGGGACCCAGTACTTC
>.|TRBV7-2|many|TRBJ1-5
CASRSRDSNQPQHF
TGTGCCAGCAGGTCCCGGGATAGCAATCAGCCCCAGCATTTT
>.|TRBV20-1|once|TRBJ2-1
CSARVGTSVRLNEQFF
TGCAGTGCTAGAGTGGGGACATCGGTGAGGCTCAATGAGCAGTTCTTC
>.|TRBV7-7|.|TRBJ2-7
CASSLGPGTSYEQYF
TGTGCTAGCAGCTTAGGCCCAGGGACGTCGTACGAGCAGTACTTC
>.|TRBV28|few|TRBJ2-5
CASAGGNGETQYF
TGTGCCAGCGCAGGGGGGAACGGGGAGACCCAGTACTTC
>.|TRBV27|few|TRBJ2-7
CATRGLSYEQYF
TGTGCCACTCGGGGTCTCTCCTACGAGCAGTACTTC
>.|TRBV15|.|TRBJ2-1
CATSRDTSFNEQFF
TGTGCCACCAGCAGAGATACTAGCTTCAATGAGCAGTTCTTC
>.|TRBV5-1|.|TRBJ2-1
CASSLSQGQEQFF
TGCGCCAGCAGCTTATCCCAGGGCCAGGAGCAGTTCTTC
>TRBD2|TRBV11-2|many|TRBJ2-1
CASSLITGLAGYNEQFF
TGTGCCAGCAGCTTAATTACGGGACTAGCGGGCTACAATGAGCAGTTCTTC
>.|TRBV7-2|many|TRBJ1-5
CASSSGSSNQPQHF
TGTGCCAGCAGCTCAGGCTCCTCCAATCAGCCCCAGCATTTT
>.|TRBV20-1|.|TRBJ2-2
CSARDRIANTGELFF
TGCAGTGCTAGAGATCGGATAGCGAACACCGGGGAGCTGTTTTTT
>.|TRBV7-3|few|TRBJ2-3
CASRLGGHSTDTQYF
TGTGCCAGCAGATTGGGGGGTCACAGCACAGATACGCAGTATTTT
>.|TRBV29-1|.|TRBJ2-7
CSAQRRDGSYEQYF
TGCAGCGCCCAGAGAAGGGACGGCTCCTACGAGCAGTACTTC
>TRBD1|TRBV28|once|TRBJ1-1
CASSLRDRGRWAFF
TGTGCCAGCAGTTTACGGGACAGGGGCCGATGGGCTTTCTTT
>TRBD2|TRBV12-3/TRBV12-4|.|TRBJ2-6
CASTLASGVISGANVLTF
TGTGCCAGCACCTTGGCTAGCGGGGTGATCTCTGGGGCCAACGTCCTGACTTTC
>.|TRBV9|few|TRBJ2-3
CASSPGGDISPPDTQYF
TGTGCCAGCAGCCCAGGGGGGGACATAAGCCCCCCAGATACGCAGTATTTT
>.|TRBV15|.|TRBJ2-6
CATSRGSGQWGGSGANVLTF
TGTGCCACCAGCAGAGGTTCCGGACAGTGGGGGGGGTCCGGGGCCAACGTCCTGACTTTC
>TRBD2|TRBV7-2|many|TRBJ2-6
CASSALVSGPRGISGANVLTF
TGTGCCAGCAGCGCGCTAGTTAGCGGGCCTCGTGGGATTTCTGGGGCCAACGTCCTGACTTTC
>TRBD1|TRBV28|few|TRBJ2-5
CASSFLDRGQGTQYF
TGTGCCAGCAGTTTCTTGGACAGGGGGCAGGGGACCCAGTACTTC
>TRBD1|TRBV28|few|TRBJ1-1
CASSFGQAEAFF
TGTGCCAGCAGTTTCGGACAGGCTGAAGCTTTCTTT